This T cell receptor beta chain was documented in a study of post-analysis software for immune sequencing data. Comments on this clonotype: Antigen specificity is unknown.

The study's findings and limits: Those with multiple sclerosis, the patient group, showed significantly lower normalized Chao1 diversity than controls.

TCR beta cDNA libraries had unique molecular identifiers. Each CDR3 protein is one row after TCRdb ran MiXCR on the PCR reads. This table holds hundreds of thousands of distinct CDR3 sequences, roughly 45% found once. Sample: blood. The source is a girl aged 10-17 years with multiple sclerosis.

CDR3 DNA: TGCAGCGCCTCTAGCGGGAGGTTTAAGGACGAGCAGTACTTC. This translates into CSASSGRFKDEQYF. This chain uses TRBV29-1 with TRBJ2-7, with 11 bases identical to TRBD2. Germline lookup yields CDR1 SQVTM and CDR2 ANQGSEA. Germline trimming cut 7 bases from V and 5 bases from J; bases unmatched to any gene: 10. This CDR3 has 14 residues.